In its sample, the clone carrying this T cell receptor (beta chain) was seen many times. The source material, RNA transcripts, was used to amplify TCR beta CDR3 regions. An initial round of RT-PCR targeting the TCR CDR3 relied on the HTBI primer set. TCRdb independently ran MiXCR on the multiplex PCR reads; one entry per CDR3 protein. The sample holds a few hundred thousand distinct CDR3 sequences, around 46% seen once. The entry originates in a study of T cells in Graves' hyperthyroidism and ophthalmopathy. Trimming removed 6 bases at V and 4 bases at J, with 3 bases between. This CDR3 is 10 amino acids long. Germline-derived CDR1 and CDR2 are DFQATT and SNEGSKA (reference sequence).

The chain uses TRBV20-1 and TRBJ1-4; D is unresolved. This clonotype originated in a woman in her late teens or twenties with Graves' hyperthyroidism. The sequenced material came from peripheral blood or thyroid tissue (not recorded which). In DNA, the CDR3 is TGCAGTGCCTATAATGAAAAACTGTTTTTT. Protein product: CSAYNEKLFF.